Listed below are T cell receptor beta chains from one sample, sequenced in a study of shared clonotypes between healthy human individuals. Profiling relied on immunoSEQ multiplex PCR, and the TCRdb table lists in-frame clones only, not all of them. Here the sample spans over a million clones, roughly 96% being singletons. Sequenced input: naive CD4+ T cells sorted from blood. All receptors come from a man younger than 45 in good health. Each CDR3 is given with its conserved first and last residue. The D gene is left open where the match is weak. Size values are once, few and many counts, or a class for expanded clones, and some rows have none.

CDR3nt: TGTGCCAGCAGTGAGAAGTGGACTAGCGGGAGTCTGGGTGAGCAGTTCTTC
CDR3aa: CASSEKWTSGSLGEQFF
j_gene: TRBJ2-1
v_gene: TRBV25-1
len: 17
abundance: -
d_gene: TRBD2

CDR3nt: TGCGCCAGCAGCTTTACCCCCCTACAGTACGAGCAGTACTTC
CDR3aa: CASSFTPLQYEQYF
j_gene: TRBJ2-7
v_gene: TRBV5-1
len: 14
abundance: -
d_gene: -

CDR3nt: TGTGCCAGCGGGAGACTAGCGGGAGGTCTCAATGAGCAGTTCTTC
CDR3aa: CASGRLAGGLNEQFF
j_gene: TRBJ2-1
v_gene: TRBV9
len: 15
abundance: -
d_gene: TRBD2

CDR3nt: TGTGCCAGCAGCGTAGATCAGGGGGCAAGGGGGTCCTACGAGCAGTACTTC
CDR3aa: CASSVDQGARGSYEQYF
j_gene: TRBJ2-7
v_gene: TRBV9
len: 17
abundance: -
d_gene: TRBD1

CDR3nt: TGTGCCAGCAGCCCAAAGAAGACTAGCGACGACTACAATGAGCAGTTCTTC
CDR3aa: CASSPKKTSDDYNEQFF
j_gene: TRBJ2-1
v_gene: TRBV27
len: 17
abundance: -
d_gene: TRBD2

CDR3nt: TGTGCCAGTAGTATAGGTCAGGGACACACAGATACGCAGTATTTT
CDR3aa: CASSIGQGHTDTQYF
j_gene: TRBJ2-3
v_gene: TRBV19
len: 15
abundance: once
d_gene: -

CDR3nt: TGTGCCAGCAGTTCTCCCACACTTGAGCAGTTCTTC
CDR3aa: CASSSPTLEQFF
j_gene: TRBJ2-1
v_gene: TRBV28
len: 12
abundance: once
d_gene: -

CDR3nt: TGTGCCAGCTCACCACTAGCGGGAGCAGGGGAGACCCAGTACTTC
CDR3aa: CASSPLAGAGETQYF
j_gene: TRBJ2-5
v_gene: TRBV18
len: 15
abundance: -
d_gene: TRBD2

CDR3nt: TGTGCCAGCAGCTTTTTCCCTGGACAGGGTGGATCCGGGGAGCTGTTTTTT
CDR3aa: CASSFFPGQGGSGELFF
j_gene: TRBJ2-2
v_gene: TRBV5-6
len: 17
abundance: -
d_gene: TRBD1

CDR3nt: TGTGCCAGCAGCACGCAGGGGTTCGGCTCTGGAAACACCATATATTTT
CDR3aa: CASSTQGFGSGNTIYF
j_gene: TRBJ1-3
v_gene: TRBV5-5
len: 16
abundance: -
d_gene: -

CDR3nt: TGTGCCAGCAGCGCGGCTTCAGGGCCCTACGAGCAGTACTTC
CDR3aa: CASSAASGPYEQYF
j_gene: TRBJ2-7
v_gene: TRBV7-6
len: 14
abundance: -
d_gene: -

CDR3nt: TGTGCCAGCTCACCATTATCCTCATGGCCACAGGTGGACGAGCAGTACTTC
CDR3aa: CASSPLSSWPQVDEQYF
j_gene: TRBJ2-7
v_gene: TRBV18
len: 17
abundance: -
d_gene: -

CDR3nt: TGTGCCAGCAGTTTGGGGACAGGGCTGACCCAGTACTTC
CDR3aa: CASSLGTGLTQYF
j_gene: TRBJ2-5
v_gene: TRBV28
len: 13
abundance: -
d_gene: TRBD1

CDR3nt: TGTGCCAGCAGCCCGGGACCCCTGTATCGTTTGACTGAAGCTTTCTTT
CDR3aa: CASSPGPLYRLTEAFF
j_gene: TRBJ1-1
v_gene: TRBV5-6
len: 16
abundance: -
d_gene: -

CDR3nt: TGCACCAGCAGCCCTGGAGGGGGCAACACTGAAGCTTTCTTT
CDR3aa: CTSSPGGGNTEAFF
j_gene: TRBJ1-1
v_gene: TRBV1
len: 14
abundance: -
d_gene: -

CDR3nt: TGTGCCAGCAGCTTAGGGGGCATCTACAATGAGCAGTTCTTC
CDR3aa: CASSLGGIYNEQFF
j_gene: TRBJ2-1
v_gene: TRBV11-3
len: 14
abundance: -
d_gene: -

CDR3nt: TGTGCCAGCTCAATTGGGCCCAATCAGCCCCAGCATTTT
CDR3aa: CASSIGPNQPQHF
j_gene: TRBJ1-5
v_gene: TRBV18
len: 13
abundance: -
d_gene: -

CDR3nt: TGTGCCAGCAGCTTGACAGGGATGGGGGAAAAACTGTTTTTT
CDR3aa: CASSLTGMGEKLFF
j_gene: TRBJ1-4
v_gene: TRBV5-4
len: 14
abundance: -
d_gene: -

CDR3nt: TGTGCCAGTAGGCAGGGGGATCAGCCCCAGCATTTT
CDR3aa: CASRQGDQPQHF
j_gene: TRBJ1-5
v_gene: TRBV19
len: 12
abundance: -
d_gene: TRBD1

CDR3nt: TGTGCCAGCAGCCCCAGGGGGAACACTGAAGCTTTCTTT
CDR3aa: CASSPRGNTEAFF
j_gene: TRBJ1-1
v_gene: TRBV7-2
len: 13
abundance: once
d_gene: -

CDR3nt: TGTGCCAGCAGCAAAGAGGCCGCCAACTCCTACAATGAGCAGTTCTTC
CDR3aa: CASSKEAANSYNEQFF
j_gene: TRBJ2-1
v_gene: TRBV5-4
len: 16
abundance: -
d_gene: -

CDR3nt: TGCGCCAGCAGCCCGGGGTCCCAAGAGACCCAGTACTTC
CDR3aa: CASSPGSQETQYF
j_gene: TRBJ2-5
v_gene: TRBV5-1
len: 13
abundance: -
d_gene: -

CDR3nt: TGCGCCAGCAGCTTGGAAACGCTAGCGACAGATACGCAGTATTTT
CDR3aa: CASSLETLATDTQYF
j_gene: TRBJ2-3
v_gene: TRBV5-1
len: 15
abundance: once
d_gene: -

CDR3nt: TGTGCCAGTAGTATTGGGCAGGGTGGGAGAACCGGGGAGCTGTTTTTT
CDR3aa: CASSIGQGGRTGELFF
j_gene: TRBJ2-2
v_gene: TRBV19
len: 16
abundance: -
d_gene: -

CDR3nt: TGTGCCAGCAGCTTTTTAGGACAGGGAGGACCCTACGAGCAGTACTTC
CDR3aa: CASSFLGQGGPYEQYF
j_gene: TRBJ2-7
v_gene: TRBV5-4
len: 16
abundance: -
d_gene: TRBD1

CDR3nt: TGTGCCAGCAGATTACCCCCCGGACTGACGGAACACGAGCAGTACTTC
CDR3aa: CASRLPPGLTEHEQYF
j_gene: TRBJ2-7
v_gene: TRBV11-2
len: 16
abundance: -
d_gene: -

CDR3nt: TGTGCCAGCAGGGTGGCAGGTTCTGGGGCCAACGTCCTGACTTTC
CDR3aa: CASRVAGSGANVLTF
j_gene: TRBJ2-6
v_gene: TRBV2
len: 15
abundance: -
d_gene: -

CDR3nt: TGTGCCAGCAGCTTGGGGCCAGAAACTGGTTTCAATGAGCAGTTCTTC
CDR3aa: CASSLGPETGFNEQFF
j_gene: TRBJ2-1
v_gene: TRBV5-4
len: 16
abundance: -
d_gene: -

CDR3nt: TGCGCCAGCAGCTTGAAACACACGAACACCGGGGAGCTGTTTTTT
CDR3aa: CASSLKHTNTGELFF
j_gene: TRBJ2-2
v_gene: TRBV5-1
len: 15
abundance: -
d_gene: -

CDR3nt: TGTGCCAGCAGTTGGGACAACAGAAACACCGGGGAGCTGTTTTTT
CDR3aa: CASSWDNRNTGELFF
j_gene: TRBJ2-2
v_gene: TRBV28
len: 15
abundance: -
d_gene: -

CDR3nt: TGTGCCAGCAATACCGGGACGCCCTACGAGCAGTACTTC
CDR3aa: CASNTGTPYEQYF
j_gene: TRBJ2-7
v_gene: TRBV2
len: 13
abundance: -
d_gene: -

CDR3nt: TGTGCCAGCAGCTGGGACATTGGAAACACCATATATTTT
CDR3aa: CASSWDIGNTIYF
j_gene: TRBJ1-3
v_gene: TRBV7-8
len: 13
abundance: -
d_gene: -

CDR3nt: TGCGCCAGCAGCCAAGCTAGCGGAGTTTACAATGAGCAGTTCTTC
CDR3aa: CASSQASGVYNEQFF
j_gene: TRBJ2-1
v_gene: TRBV4-3
len: 15
abundance: -
d_gene: TRBD2

CDR3nt: TGTGCCAGCTCACCACTCCAGGGATACGAGCAGTACTTC
CDR3aa: CASSPLQGYEQYF
j_gene: TRBJ2-7
v_gene: TRBV18
len: 13
abundance: -
d_gene: -

CDR3nt: TGTGCCATCACTGCTACTAGCGGGAATTACAATGAGCAGTTCTTC
CDR3aa: CAITATSGNYNEQFF
j_gene: TRBJ2-1
v_gene: TRBV10-3
len: 15
abundance: -
d_gene: TRBD2

CDR3nt: TGCGCCAGCAGCCAAGTATTGACAGTTAATGAAAAACTGTTTTTT
CDR3aa: CASSQVLTVNEKLFF
j_gene: TRBJ1-4
v_gene: TRBV4-1
len: 15
abundance: -
d_gene: -

CDR3nt: TGTGCCAGCAGTCCGCGAGGGGGGGATGGCTACAATGAGCAGTTCTTC
CDR3aa: CASSPRGGDGYNEQFF
j_gene: TRBJ2-1
v_gene: TRBV28
len: 16
abundance: -
d_gene: -

CDR3nt: TGCAGCGTTGTCGTCCCAGGGTTATCGCTCGGTGGCTACACCTTC
CDR3aa: CSVVVPGLSLGGYTF
j_gene: TRBJ1-2
v_gene: TRBV29-1
len: 15
abundance: -
d_gene: -

CDR3nt: TGTGCCAGCAGCTTATTCGGGCAGAAAAACTATGGCTACACCTTC
CDR3aa: CASSLFGQKNYGYTF
j_gene: TRBJ1-2
v_gene: TRBV7-9
len: 15
abundance: -
d_gene: -

CDR3nt: TGTGCCAGCAGCTTAAGTCGGCGGATCTCCTACGAGCAGTACTTC
CDR3aa: CASSLSRRISYEQYF
j_gene: TRBJ2-7
v_gene: TRBV11-2
len: 15
abundance: -
d_gene: -

CDR3nt: TGTGCCAGCATAACCGCAGGGACAGGGGACTCTGGGGCCAACGTCCTGACTTTC
CDR3aa: CASITAGTGDSGANVLTF
j_gene: TRBJ2-6
v_gene: TRBV28
len: 18
abundance: -
d_gene: TRBD1